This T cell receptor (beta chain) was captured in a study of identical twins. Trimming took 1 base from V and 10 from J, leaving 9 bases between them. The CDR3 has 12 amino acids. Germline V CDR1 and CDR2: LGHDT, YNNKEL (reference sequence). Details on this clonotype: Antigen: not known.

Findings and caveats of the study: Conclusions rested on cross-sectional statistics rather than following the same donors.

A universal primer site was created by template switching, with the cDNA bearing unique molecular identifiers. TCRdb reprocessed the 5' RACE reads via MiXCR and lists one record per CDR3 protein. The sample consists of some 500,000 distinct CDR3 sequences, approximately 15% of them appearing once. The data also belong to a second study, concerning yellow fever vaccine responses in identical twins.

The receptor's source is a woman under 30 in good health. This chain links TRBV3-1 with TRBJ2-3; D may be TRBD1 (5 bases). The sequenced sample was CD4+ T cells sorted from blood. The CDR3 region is CASSQGEGAQYF. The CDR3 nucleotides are TGTGCCAGCAGCCAAGGGGAAGGGGCGCAGTATTTT.